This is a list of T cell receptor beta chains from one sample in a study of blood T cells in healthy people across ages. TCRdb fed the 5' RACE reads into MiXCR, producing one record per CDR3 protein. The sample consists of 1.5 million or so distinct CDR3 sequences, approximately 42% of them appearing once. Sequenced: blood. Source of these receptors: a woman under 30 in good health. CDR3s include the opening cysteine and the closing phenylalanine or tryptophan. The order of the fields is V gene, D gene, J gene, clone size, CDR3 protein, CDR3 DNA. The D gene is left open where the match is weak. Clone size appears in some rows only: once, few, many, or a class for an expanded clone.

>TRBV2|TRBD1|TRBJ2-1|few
CASSATGTGYNEQFF
TGTGCCAGCAGTGCTACCGGGACAGGGTACAATGAGCAGTTCTTC
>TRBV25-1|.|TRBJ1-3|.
CASSDSPGGPSGDTIYF
TGTGCCAGCAGTGATAGCCCCGGGGGCCCCTCTGGAGACACCATATATTTT
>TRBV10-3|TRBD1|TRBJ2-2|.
CAISDPTGRGELFF
TGTGCCATCAGCGACCCGACAGGGCGCGGGGAGCTGTTTTTT
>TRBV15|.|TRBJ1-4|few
CATNSAFPEKLFF
TGTGCCACCAACAGCGCATTCCCCGAAAAACTGTTTTTT
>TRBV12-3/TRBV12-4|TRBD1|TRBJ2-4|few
CASSPGTGGIAKNIQYF
TGTGCCAGCAGTCCTGGGACAGGGGGCATAGCCAAAAACATTCAGTACTTC
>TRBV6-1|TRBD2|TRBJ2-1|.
CASRGGTSGYSYNEQFF
TGTGCCAGCAGGGGGGGGACTAGCGGTTACTCCTACAATGAGCAGTTCTTC
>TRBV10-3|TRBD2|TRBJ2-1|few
CAISWVAGAQEQFF
TGTGCCATCAGTTGGGTAGCGGGAGCACAAGAGCAGTTCTTC
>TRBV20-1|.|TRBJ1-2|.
CSAPDSSYGYTF
TGCAGTGCCCCCGACAGCTCCTATGGCTACACCTTC
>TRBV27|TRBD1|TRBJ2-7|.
CASSIKPGQGSYEQYF
TGTGCCAGCAGTATAAAACCGGGACAGGGATCCTACGAGCAGTACTTC
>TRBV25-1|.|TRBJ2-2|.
CASSELDTRNTGELFF
TGTGCCAGCAGTGAATTGGACACACGGAACACCGGGGAGCTGTTTTTT
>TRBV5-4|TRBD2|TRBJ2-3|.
CASSRLWFSGSVDTQYF
TGTGCCAGCAGCCGCCTTTGGTTTAGCGGGAGTGTGGATACGCAGTATTTT
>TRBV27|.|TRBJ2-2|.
CASSSRSANTGELFF
TGTGCCAGCAGTTCAAGGTCCGCGAACACCGGGGAGCTGTTTTTT
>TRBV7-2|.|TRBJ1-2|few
CANPRAGGYTF
TGTGCCAATCCCAGGGCCGGCGGCTACACCTTC
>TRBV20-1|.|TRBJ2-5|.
CSAARTGQETQYF
TGCAGTGCTGCTCGTACGGGACAAGAGACCCAGTACTTC
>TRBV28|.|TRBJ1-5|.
CASSSEFGNQPQHF
TGTGCCAGCAGTAGTGAGTTTGGCAATCAGCCCCAGCATTTT
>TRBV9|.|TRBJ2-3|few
CASSVETLRFTKTDTQYF
TGTGCCAGCAGCGTAGAGACCCTTCGGTTTACTAAGACAGATACGCAGTATTTT
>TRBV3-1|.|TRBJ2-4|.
CASSQVTGIEQYF
TGTGCCAGCAGCCAAGTAACAGGGATAGAGCAGTACTTC
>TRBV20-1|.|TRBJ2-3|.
CSALGAAPSSTDTQYF
TGCAGTGCTCTGGGGGCCGCGCCTTCTAGCACAGATACGCAGTATTTT
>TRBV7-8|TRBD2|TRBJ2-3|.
CASSLYERGNTDTQYF
TGTGCCAGCAGCTTATATGAGCGGGGGAACACAGATACGCAGTATTTT
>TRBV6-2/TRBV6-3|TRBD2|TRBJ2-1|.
CASSYVSGTSGSNEQFF
TGTGCCAGCAGTTACGTAAGTGGGACTAGCGGGAGCAATGAGCAGTTCTTC
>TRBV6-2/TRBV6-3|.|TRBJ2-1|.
CAGFPPHGVYNEQFF
TGTGCCGGGTTTCCTCCCCACGGGGTCTACAATGAGCAGTTCTTC